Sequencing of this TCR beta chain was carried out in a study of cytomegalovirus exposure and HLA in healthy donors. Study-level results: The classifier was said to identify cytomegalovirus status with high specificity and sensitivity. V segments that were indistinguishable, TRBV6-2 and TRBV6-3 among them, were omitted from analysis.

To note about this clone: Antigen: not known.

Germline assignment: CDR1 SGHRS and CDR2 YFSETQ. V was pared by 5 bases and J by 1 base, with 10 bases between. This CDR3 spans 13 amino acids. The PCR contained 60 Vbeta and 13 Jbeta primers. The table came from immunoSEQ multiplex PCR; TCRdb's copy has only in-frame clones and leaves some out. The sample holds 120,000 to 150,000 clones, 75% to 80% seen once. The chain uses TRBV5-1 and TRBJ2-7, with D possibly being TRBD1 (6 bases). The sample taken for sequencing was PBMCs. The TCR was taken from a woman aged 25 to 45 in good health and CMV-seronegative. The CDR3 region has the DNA TGCGCCAGCAGGAGGGACATATCCTACGAGCAGTACTTC. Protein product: CASRRDISYEQYF. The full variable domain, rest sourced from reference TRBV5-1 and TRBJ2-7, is KAGVTQTPRYLIKTRGQQVTLSCSPISGHRSVSWYQQTPGQGLQFLFEYFSETQRNKGNFPGRFSGRQFSNSRSEMNVSTLELGDSALYLCASRRDISYEQYFGPGTRLTVT.